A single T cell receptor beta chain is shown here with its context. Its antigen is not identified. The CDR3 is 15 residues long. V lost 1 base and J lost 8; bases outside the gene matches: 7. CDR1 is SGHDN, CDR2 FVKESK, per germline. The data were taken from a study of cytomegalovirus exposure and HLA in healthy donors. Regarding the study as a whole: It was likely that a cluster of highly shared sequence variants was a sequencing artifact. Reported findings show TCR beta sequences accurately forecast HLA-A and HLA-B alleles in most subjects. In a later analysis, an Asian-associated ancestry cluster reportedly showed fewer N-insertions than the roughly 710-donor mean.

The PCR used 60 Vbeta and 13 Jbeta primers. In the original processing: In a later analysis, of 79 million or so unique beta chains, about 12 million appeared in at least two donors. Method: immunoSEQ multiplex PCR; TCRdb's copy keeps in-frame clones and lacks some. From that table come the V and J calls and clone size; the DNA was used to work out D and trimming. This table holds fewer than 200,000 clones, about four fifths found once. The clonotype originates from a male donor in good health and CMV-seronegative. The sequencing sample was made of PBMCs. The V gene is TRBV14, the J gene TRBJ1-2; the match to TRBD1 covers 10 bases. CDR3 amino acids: CASSQGRGQGLGYTF. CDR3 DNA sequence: TGTGCCAGCAGCCAAGGACGGGGACAGGGGCTAGGCTACACCTTC.